The sequence of this T cell receptor (beta chain) was determined in a study of T cells expressing NK-cell markers. On the study more broadly: Eight donors were sequenced, of whom seven were HCMV-seropositive, while the remaining one was HCMV-seronegative.

General study points: In a handful of donors, dominant CD3+CD56+NKG2C+ clones formed about 1.0-7.5% of CD8+ cells.

Researchers built TCR beta cDNA using 5'RACE template switching with UMIs. TCRdb re-called the 5' RACE reads and gives one entry per CDR3 protein, without DNA. This sample contains approximately 550,000 distinct CDR3 sequences. The CDR3 spans 12 residues. Germline V gene sequence: CDR1 LNHNV, CDR2 YYDKDF (reference sequence). As to this clonotype: Its target is unknown.

The clonotype comes from a young man in good health. Sequencing was carried out using blood T cells: a sorted CD56 or NKG2C T cell subset, CD4+ or CD8+ T cells, or bulk PBMC T cells (not recorded which). This chain links TRBV15 with TRBJ2-3. The CDR3 is CATKQAPDTQYF. Based on the CDR3 plus reference TRBV15 and TRBJ2-3, the full variable domain is DAMVIQNPRYQVTQFGKPVTLSCSQTLNHNVMYWYQQKSSQAPKLLFHYYDKDFNNEADTPDNFQSRRPNTSFCFLDIRSPGLGDTAMYLCATKQAPDTQYFGPGTRLTVL.